Below are 7 T cell receptor beta chains sequenced from a single sample in a study of T cell clonality in common variable immunodeficiency. Study outcomes and limitations: Reportedly, TCR beta sequences from common variable immunodeficiency showed fewer deletions and N-nucleotide insertions.

TCRdb's copy holds only in-frame clones and misses some; the assay was immunoSEQ multiplex PCR. This sample has around 13,000 clones and no singletons, with around 8.3% in the ten largest. These TCRs' antigens remain unknown. The material sequenced was peripheral blood mononuclear cells. The receptors shown here come from a human donor with common variable immunodeficiency.

In this sample, this clone turned up a few times. Read data end 3 residues before the CDR3 end; the end is taken from the germline J gene. The gene calls are TRBV7-2 and TRBJ2-1, with 8 bases fitting TRBD2. CDR3 length: 15 residues. The germline gives CDR1 SGHTA, CDR2 FQGNSA. With V trimmed by 4 bases and J by 1 base, 3 bases remained unmatched. The part of the CDR3 DNA that was read is TGTGCCAGCAGCTCACTAGCGGAATCCTACAATGAG. This translates into CASSSLAESYNE. From start to end, the CDR3 is CASSSLAESYNEQFF. Combining the CDR3 with reference TRBV7-2 and TRBJ2-1 gives the whole variable domain GAGVSQSPSNKVTEKGKDVELRCDPISGHTALYWYRQSLGQGLEFLIYFQGNSAPDKSGLPSDRFSAERTGGSVSTLTIQRTQQEDSAVYLCASSSLAESYNEQFFGPGTRLTVL.

In regard to this clone: Sequencing ends 3 residues short of the CDR3 end; the germline J gene provides the rest. The chain links TRBV6-1 to TRBJ1-2; D is possibly TRBD1 (6 bases). V lost 4 bases to trimming and J lost 7 bases, with 19 bases between them. Germline V lookup: CDR1 MNHNS, CDR2 SASEGT. This CDR3 has 15 amino acids. The sequenced part of the CDR3 DNA is TGTGCCAGCAGTGCCGGGACAAAGGGAAAGGGTGGC. Its protein is CASSAGTKGKGG. The CDR3, in full, reads CASSAGTKGKGGYTF.

This clone was observed a few times. CDR3 sequence: CASSPMGQPYEQYF. CDR3 bases read: TGTGCCAGCAGCCCTATGGGACAGCCGTACGAG. This chain joins TRBV7-2 and TRBJ2-7; 7 bases fit TRBD1. The read ends 3 residues before the CDR3 terminus; that terminus is restored from the germline J gene. Germline V CDR1 and CDR2: SGHTA, FQGNSA. The CDR3 spans 14 residues. With 5 bases clipped from V and 4 bases from J, the junction kept 8 bases outside the gene matches. Complete variable domain (other parts from reference TRBV7-2 and TRBJ2-7): GAGVSQSPSNKVTEKGKDVELRCDPISGHTALYWYRQSLGQGLEFLIYFQGNSAPDKSGLPSDRFSAERTGGSVSTLTIQRTQQEDSAVYLCASSPMGQPYEQYFGPGTRLTVT.

This clone was observed a handful of times. The read comes to an end 3 residues before the CDR3 does, leaving the germline J gene to fill in the end. The chain uses TRBV20-1 and TRBJ2-7; tentatively, D is TRBD1 (6 bases). The V end was cut by 0 bases, the J end by 0 bases, with 12 bases between. This CDR3 contains 15 residues. CDR1 and CDR2 (germline): DFQATT, SNEGSKA (reference sequence). CDR3 in amino acids: CSARDPQGYSYEQYF. CDR3 DNA (partial): TGCAGTGCTAGAGACCCACAGGGTTACTCCTACGAG.

A note on this clone: The read ends 3 residues shy of where the CDR3 ends; the end is completed using the germline J gene. Within the sample, other DNA sequences also encode this same CDR3. V gene TRBV7-2 combines with J gene TRBJ2-7, with D hard to call. Germline V gives CDR1 SGHTA, CDR2 FQGNSA. CDR3 length: 12 amino acids. Trimming took off 3 bases at V and 0 bases at J, with 3 bases between the two ends. The part of the CDR3 DNA that was read is TGTGCCAGCAGCTTTAGCTCCTACGAG. Amino acids: CASSFSSYE. The full CDR3 sequence reads CASSFSSYEQYF.

This clone was recorded a few times. The read comes to an end 3 residues before the CDR3 does, leaving the germline J gene to fill in the end. The chain has TRBV19 and TRBJ2-7; 8 positions agree with TRBD2. Germline V gene lookup returns CDR1 LNHDA and CDR2 SQIVND (reference sequence). The CDR3 has 13 residues. Trimming took 4 bases from V and 5 from J; bases not matched to a gene: 4. CDR3 bases read: TGTGCCAGTAGTAAGCGAGCGGGGGACGAG. Its translation: CASSKRAGDE. The full CDR3 protein is CASSKRAGDEQYF.

Note on this clone: The CDR3 is cut off 3 residues early in the read; its end comes from the germline J gene. The rearrangement joins TRBV7-2 to TRBJ1-4, with a weak D call TRBD1 (6 bases). Trimming left V 3 bases short and J 8 bases short, with 10 bases between. The CDR3 loop spans 13 amino acids. Germline V CDR1 and CDR2: SGHTA, FQGNSA. CDR3 bases read: TGTGCCAGCAGCTTTACAGGGCCCGAAAAA. The encoded protein is CASSFTGPEK. The complete CDR3 sequence is CASSFTGPEKLFF. The complete variable domain, with remaining parts taken from reference TRBV7-2 and TRBJ1-4, reads GAGVSQSPSNKVTEKGKDVELRCDPISGHTALYWYRQSLGQGLEFLIYFQGNSAPDKSGLPSDRFSAERTGGSVSTLTIQRTQQEDSAVYLCASSFTGPEKLFFGSGTQLSVL.